The clone carrying this T cell receptor beta chain is categorized as medium-sized. The record originates from a study of spatial heterogeneity in lung cancer. MiXCR, run by TCRdb on the 5' RACE reads, gives a single entry per CDR3 protein. The table includes around 11,000 distinct CDR3 sequences, approximately 25% detected once. The V end lost 0 bases, the J end lost 4 bases, and 6 bases lay between the germline ends. The CDR3 consists of 13 residues. Germline CDR1 MNHEY, CDR2 SVGAGI. Regarding time point: sample taken at primary tumor resection. From tumor, nontumor lung or frozen PBMC, whole RNA was taken unsorted for sequencing.

The sample here was PBMCs, taken at surgery. This clonotype was obtained from a female donor with early-stage non-small cell lung cancer. The chain links TRBV6-5 to TRBJ1-1, with D unclear. CDR3 protein: CASSYSEVTEAFF. CDR3 DNA sequence: TGTGCCAGCAGTTACTCTGAAGTCACTGAAGCTTTCTTT.